This T cell receptor (beta chain) was retrieved from a study of blood T cell repertoires in COVID-19. Measured with immunoSEQ multiplex PCR; TCRdb has only the in-frame clones, and not every one. The sample consists of 62,000 or so clones, just over 85% of them appearing once. Specimen: peripheral blood. The TCR comes from a human donor in a cohort sampled during active COVID-19.

This chain's CDR3 is CASSGSWAEKLFF. The CDR3 coding sequence is TGTGCCAGCAGTGGCAGCTGGGCGGAAAAACTGTTTTTT. This chain joins TRBV6-6 and TRBJ1-4; D is uncertain. Germline V gives CDR1 MNHNY, CDR2 SVGAGI (reference sequence). Trimming cost V 5 bases and J 8 bases, with 12 bases left between them. The CDR3 is 13 residues long.